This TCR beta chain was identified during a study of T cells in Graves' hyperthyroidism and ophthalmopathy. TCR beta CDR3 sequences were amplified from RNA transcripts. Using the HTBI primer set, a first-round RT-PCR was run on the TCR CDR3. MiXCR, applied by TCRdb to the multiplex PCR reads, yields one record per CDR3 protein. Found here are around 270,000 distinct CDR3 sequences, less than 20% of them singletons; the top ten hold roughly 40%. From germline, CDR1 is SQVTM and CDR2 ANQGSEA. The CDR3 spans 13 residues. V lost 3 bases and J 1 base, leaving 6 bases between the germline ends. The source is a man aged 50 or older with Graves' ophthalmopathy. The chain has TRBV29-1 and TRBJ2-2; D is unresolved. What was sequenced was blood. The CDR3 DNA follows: TGCAGCGTTGACAGCATGAACACCGGGGAGCTGTTTTTT. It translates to CSVDSMNTGELFF.